The 13 T cell receptor beta chains below all came from one sample that was sequenced in a study of shared clonotypes between healthy human individuals. The method was immunoSEQ multiplex PCR; TCRdb's version includes in-frame clones alone and lacks a portion of them. This sample has around 1.6 million clones; approximately 98% occur once, and the top ten carry approximately 0.45%. The sequenced sample was naive CD4+ T cells sorted from blood. As for subset: CD45RA+ positively selected. The receptors stem from a man aged 30 to 39 in good health.

The rearrangement links TRBV2 to TRBJ2-7; 7 bases fit TRBD1. There are 13 residues in the CDR3. Per germline, CDR1 SNHLY and CDR2 FYNNEI. The ends lost 4 bases at V and 5 bases at J; junction bases unmatched: 5. CDR3 protein: CASSGQGLDEQYF. The CDR3 DNA follows: TGTGCCAGCAGTGGACAGGGCCTGGACGAGCAGTACTTC.

The rearrangement uses TRBV7-2 and TRBJ2-7, with D perhaps TRBD1 (5 bases). CDR3 length: 14 residues. Germline lookup yields CDR1 SGHTA and CDR2 FQGNSA. V lost 1 base to trimming and J lost 7 bases, with 14 bases between them. The DNA of the CDR3 is TGTGCCAGCAGCTTAGTCTGGCAGGGTGGTGAGCAGTACTTC. As protein: CASSLVWQGGEQYF.

The chain carries TRBV7-2 and TRBJ2-7, with 9 bases that match TRBD2. J was trimmed by 2 bases and V by 1 base; bases with no gene match: 6. Germline V gene data show CDR1 as SGHTA and CDR2 as FQGNSA. The CDR3 totals 16 residues. This CDR3 is CASSLVPTSGTYEQYF. Written as DNA, the CDR3 is TGTGCCAGCAGCTTAGTGCCGACTAGCGGAACCTACGAGCAGTACTTC.

This clone has just one count. The CDR3: CASSFGQLGSYNEQFF. The CDR3 bases are TGTGCCAGCAGCTTTGGACAGCTGGGCTCCTACAATGAGCAGTTCTTC. The chain carries TRBV7-6 and TRBJ2-1; tentative D call: TRBD1 (6 bases). The germline V and J ends were trimmed by 3 bases and 0 bases, with 12 bases remaining between them. The germline V gene has CDR1 SGHVS and CDR2 FNYEAQ. The CDR3 consists of 16 residues.

The chain employs TRBV15 and TRBJ2-1; 7 bases agree with TRBD2. V lost 3 bases, J lost 7 bases, and 9 bases stayed unmatched. The CDR3 is 15 amino acids. Germline assignment: CDR1 LNHNV and CDR2 YYDKDF (reference sequence). The CDR3 sequence: CATSSFGASGNEQFF. The CDR3 region has the DNA TGTGCCACCAGCAGCTTCGGTGCTAGCGGAAATGAGCAGTTCTTC.

This clone has a single count. The CDR3 bases are TGTGCAAGTCGACTTTCCCGGGACTACTCCTACGAGCAGTACTTC. This codes for CASRLSRDYSYEQYF. The rearrangement joins TRBV12-2 to TRBJ2-7; the table calls TRBD2, which could not be checked here. TRBV12-2 is annotated as a pseudogene. There are 15 residues in the CDR3.

The V gene is TRBV19, the J gene TRBJ1-5; D perhaps matches TRBD1 (5 bases). There are 13 residues in the CDR3. Trimming removed 7 bases from V and 7 bases from J, with 14 bases in between. CDR1 and CDR2 from the germline V gene are LNHDA and SQIVND (reference sequence). The CDR3 nucleotides read TGTGCCAGTAAAGGGCAGGGCGAGCAGCCCCAGCATTTT. Residues: CASKGQGEQPQHF.

On this clone itself: This sample includes further DNA sequences coding for the same CDR3. V usage is TRBV18 and J usage is TRBJ1-5; D unresolved. Germline values: CDR1 KGHSH, CDR2 LQKENI. Trimming removed 3 bases from V and 4 bases from J, with 7 bases in between. This CDR3 region has 13 residues. CDR3 sequence reads: CASSPSGNQPQHF. CDR3 DNA: TGTGCCAGCTCACCGTCGGGGAATCAGCCCCAGCATTTT.

This chain's CDR3 is CASSRPRDTEAFF. The DNA of the CDR3 is TGTGCCAGCAGTCGACCTAGGGACACTGAAGCTTTCTTT. The J gene is TRBJ1-1, the V gene TRBV2, with D unclear. V lost 5 bases and J lost 3, with 10 bases in between. Germline V gives CDR1 SNHLY, CDR2 FYNNEI. There are 13 residues in the CDR3.

The gene calls are TRBV7-2 and TRBJ2-7; D is possibly TRBD2 (5 bases). The CDR3 consists of 13 residues. The ends were cut back, 2 bases at V and 3 bases at J, with 8 bases in the middle. CDR1 is SGHTA, CDR2 FQGNSA, per germline. In DNA form, the CDR3 reads TGTGCCAGCAGCTTACGGGATCTCTACGAGCAGTACTTC. Amino acids: CASSLRDLYEQYF.

The chain recombines TRBV10-1 with TRBJ1-3; weak D call: TRBD1 (5 bases). V gave up 6 bases and J gave up 1 base, with 19 bases separating them. The CDR3 sequence is 17 residues long. Per germline, CDR1 WNHNN and CDR2 SYGVQD (reference sequence). CDR3 region: CASSGSGAGPSGNTIYF. CDR3 DNA: TGCGCCAGCAGCGGGTCCGGGGCAGGACCGTCTGGAAACACCATATATTTT.

The chain carries TRBV29-1 and TRBJ1-3; D gene ambiguous. The CDR3 has 12 amino acids. From germline, CDR1 is SQVTM and CDR2 ANQGSEA. V was trimmed by 7 bases and J by 0 bases, leaving 7 bases between them. In DNA, the CDR3 is TGCAGCGGACGGTTCTCTGGAAACACCATATATTTT. Residues: CSGRFSGNTIYF.

The chain carries TRBV7-9 and TRBJ2-3; maybe TRBD2 (5 bases). The length of the CDR3 is 15 residues. Trimming removed 6 bases at V and 5 bases at J, with 18 bases between. The germline V gene encodes CDR1 SEHNR and CDR2 FQNEAQ (reference sequence). In DNA, the CDR3 is TGTGCCAGCAGGCTAACTAGTCATCCAAAAGATACGCAGTATTTT. Translation: CASRLTSHPKDTQYF. Looking up the rest from reference TRBV7-9 and TRBJ2-3 gives the full variable domain: DTGVSQNPRHKITKRGQNVTFRCDPISEHNRLYWYRQTLGQGPEFLTYFQNEAQLEKSRLLSDRFSAERPKGSFSTLEIQRTEQGDSAMYLCASRLTSHPKDTQYFGPGTRLTVL.